The 21 T cell receptor beta chains listed next were all sequenced from one sample in a study of T cell changes during pregnancy in multiple sclerosis. Generated by immunoSEQ multiplex PCR, the TCRdb table keeps only in-frame clones and is missing some. The sample shows about 46,000 clones, more than 85% of them seen only once. The material sequenced was CD8+ T cells from peripheral blood mononuclear cells, taken after pregnancy. The receptors derive from a female donor with multiple sclerosis, enrolled in a pregnancy study.

This chain joins TRBV25-1 and TRBJ2-7, with D tentatively TRBD1 (5 bases). Germline V gene sequence: CDR1 MGHDK, CDR2 SYGVNS. V was clipped by 2 bases and J by 3 bases, with 5 bases between them. The CDR3 runs to 12 residues. CDR3 sequence (DNA): TGTGCCAGCAGTGAAAGGGGCTACGAGCAGTACTTC. This encodes CASSERGYEQYF.

The chain combines TRBV29-1 with TRBJ2-1, with D tentatively TRBD2 (6 bases). From germline, CDR1 is SQVTM and CDR2 ANQGSEA. CDR3 length equals 13 residues. Trimming took off 6 bases at V and 0 bases at J, with 9 bases between the two ends. The CDR3 DNA is TGCAGCGTCTGGACTACCTCCTACAATGAGCAGTTCTTC. This gives the protein CSVWTTSYNEQFF.

The CDR3 sequence is CASSEGPTYEQYF. In DNA, the CDR3 is TGTGCCAGCAGTGAAGGGCCCACCTACGAGCAGTACTTC. The chain combines TRBV2 with TRBJ2-7; D gene ambiguous. The CDR3 is made up of 13 amino acids. Germline V gives CDR1 SNHLY, CDR2 FYNNEI. V lost 1 base and J lost 2, with 6 bases in between.

This rearrangement joins TRBV27 to TRBJ2-3, with 10 bases lining up with TRBD2. From germline, CDR1 is MNHEY and CDR2 SMNVEV (reference sequence). The CDR3 extends over 16 amino acids. J gave up 5 bases and V 7 bases, and 12 bases lay outside the gene matches. CDR3 sequence (DNA): TGTGCCAGCACCCAGGGCCTAGCGGGAGCCGGAGATACGCAGTATTTT. It specifies CASTQGLAGAGDTQYF.

This clone was counted once. This sequence joins TRBV7-8 and TRBJ1-2, with 7 bases that match TRBD1. CDR3 length: 18 residues. V gave up 5 bases and J gave up 3 bases; unmatched junction bases: 18. CDR1 is SGHVS, CDR2 FQNEAQ, per germline. DNA of the CDR3: TGTGCCAGCAGCATAACGCCTGGGACAGATCTTCTTGACTATGGCTACACCTTC. This sequence encodes CASSITPGTDLLDYGYTF.

The chain joins TRBV30 to TRBJ2-1; TRBD2 aligns across 7 bases. The junction had 4 bases not matched to a gene; V was cut back by 5 bases and J by 6 bases. CDR1 is GTSNPN, CDR2 SVGIG, per germline (reference sequence). The CDR3 contains 12 residues. The CDR3 here is CAWSKRGNEQFF. In DNA form, the CDR3 reads TGTGCCTGGTCTAAGCGGGGCAATGAGCAGTTCTTC. Complete variable domain (other parts from reference TRBV30 and TRBJ2-1): SQTIHQWPATLVQPVGSPLSLECTVEGTSNPNLYWYRQAAGRGLQLLFYSVGIGQISSEVPQNLSASRPQDRQFILSSKKLLLSDSGFYLCAWSKRGNEQFFGPGTRLTVL.

The V call is TRBV27, the J call TRBJ1-1; TRBD1 matches 10 bases. V lost 4 bases to trimming and J lost 5 bases; unmatched junction nucleotides: 10. The length of the CDR3 is 16 residues. Per the germline V gene, CDR1 is MNHEY and CDR2 is SMNVEV (reference sequence). CDR3 sequence (DNA): TGTGCCAGCAGTTCTCCCGGGACAGGGGTCGGGACTGAAGCTTTCTTT. Protein product: CASSSPGTGVGTEAFF.

The V gene is TRBV4-3, the J gene TRBJ1-1, with D tentatively TRBD1 (6 bases). This CDR3 contains 14 residues. The germline gives CDR1 LGHNA, CDR2 YSLEER. The germline V and J ends were trimmed by 4 bases and 4 bases, with 13 bases remaining between them. The CDR3 DNA follows: TGCGCCAGCAGCCTTACAGGGTCGGTCACTGAAGCTTTCTTT. Translating it yields CASSLTGSVTEAFF.

The chain uses TRBV6-5 and TRBJ1-2; the match to TRBD1 covers 8 bases. The CDR3 runs to 16 residues. The ends lost 2 bases at V and 4 bases at J; junction bases unmatched: 9. Germline assignment: CDR1 MNHEY and CDR2 SVGAGI. The CDR3 coding sequence is TGTGCCAGCAGTTACGGGACAGGCGAGGGGTTCTATGGCTACACCTTC. It specifies CASSYGTGEGFYGYTF.

This chain links TRBV5-1 with TRBJ2-5, with 11 bases lining up with TRBD1. CDR3 length: 16 amino acids. J lost 4 bases, V lost 0 bases, and 5 bases had no gene match. Germline V gene sequence: CDR1 SGHRS, CDR2 YFSETQ. The CDR3 spells CASSLVGQGARETQYF. The CDR3, as DNA: TGCGCCAGCAGCTTGGTTGGACAGGGGGCTCGAGAGACCCAGTACTTC.

The gene calls are TRBV4-1 and TRBJ2-7; no reliable D call. This CDR3 spans 16 amino acids. CDR1 and CDR2 (germline): MGHRA, YSYEKL. Between the trimmed V and J ends, which lost 0 bases and 4 bases, there was a span of 16 bases. The CDR3 DNA follows: TGCGCCAGCAGCCAAGATCATAGTCCAGGATCGTACGAGCAGTACTTC. It encodes CASSQDHSPGSYEQYF.

The rearrangement links TRBV9 to TRBJ1-1; D call uncertain. The germline V gene encodes CDR1 SGDLS and CDR2 YYNGEE. This CDR3 has 13 residues. Deletions cut 3 bases from V and 2 bases from J, with 8 bases between. The CDR3 reads CASSAPLNTEAFF. The CDR3 DNA sequence: TGTGCCAGCAGCGCCCCTCTCAACACTGAAGCTTTCTTT.

The chain joins TRBV6-5 to TRBJ2-7, with 8 bases fitting TRBD1. V was clipped by 3 bases and J by 3 bases; unmatched bases: 10. The length of the CDR3 is 16 residues. Germline assignment: CDR1 MNHEY and CDR2 SVGAGI. In DNA, the CDR3 is TGTGCCAGCAGTTATCTAACAGGGGGAGAAGGCTACGAGCAGTACTTC. Its translation: CASSYLTGGEGYEQYF.

The CDR3 bases are TGTGCCTGGGGTACCGGGACAGGGATCGATGAGCAGTTCTTC. The encoded protein is CAWGTGTGIDEQFF. This chain connects TRBV30 to TRBJ2-1; 9 bases fit TRBD1. V lost 5 bases to trimming and J lost 8 bases; unmatched junction nucleotides: 10. The CDR3 consists of 14 residues. Germline V gene lookup returns CDR1 GTSNPN and CDR2 SVGIG (reference sequence).

This chain links TRBV18 with TRBJ1-2; 9 positions match TRBD1. Germline-derived CDR1 and CDR2 are KGHSH and LQKENI. The CDR3 extends over 17 amino acids. V shed 2 bases and J 6 bases; nucleotides not matched to a gene: 13. The DNA of the CDR3 is TGTGCCAGCTCACCAGCCGGGACAGGGCGCCCCCGGGATGGCTACACCTTC. Translated: CASSPAGTGRPRDGYTF.

The chain carries TRBV11-2 and TRBJ2-7; D ambiguous. This CDR3 comprises 12 residues. Trimming took 1 base from V and 3 from J, leaving 4 bases between them. Germline loops: CDR1 SGHAT, CDR2 FQNNGV. This CDR3 reads CASSLGDYEQYF. CDR3 sequence (DNA): TGTGCCAGCAGCTTAGGCGACTACGAGCAGTACTTC.

The chain recombines TRBV6-5 with TRBJ1-5, with 8 bases identical to TRBD1. CDR1 is MNHEY and CDR2 is SVGAGI in the germline V gene. Losses at the gene ends were 5 bases for V and 6 bases for J; bases not matched to a gene: 9. This CDR3 comprises 15 residues. Here the CDR3 DNA reads TGTGCCAGCAGTACGACAGGGGACGGACTTCAGCCCCAGCATTTT. This gives the protein CASSTTGDGLQPQHF.

The chain is built from TRBV4-3 and TRBJ2-1; possibly TRBD2 for D (6 bases). The V and J ends lost 2 bases and 4 bases respectively, with 12 bases between them. This CDR3 has 15 residues. Germline lookup yields CDR1 LGHNA and CDR2 YSLEER. CDR3 in DNA: TGCGCCAGCAGCCAAAATCCGGGGGAGTACAATGAGCAGTTCTTC. Translation: CASSQNPGEYNEQFF.

J is TRBJ2-6 and V is TRBV25-1, with D possibly being TRBD1 (6 bases). Trimming pared 3 bases from V and 8 bases from J, leaving 8 bases between. The CDR3 covers 13 residues. Germline assignment: CDR1 MGHDK and CDR2 SYGVNS. As DNA, the CDR3 is TGTGCCAGCAGTGAGGGGGCCCCCAACGTCCTGACTTTC. Its protein is CASSEGAPNVLTF. Complete variable domain (other parts from reference TRBV25-1 and TRBJ2-6): EADIYQTPRYLVIGTGKKITLECSQTMGHDKMYWYQQDPGMELHLIHYSYGVNSTEKGDLSSESTVSRIRTEHFPLTLESARPSHTSQYLCASSEGAPNVLTFGAGSRLTVL.

The chain has TRBV19 and TRBJ2-1; D gene uncertain. V was trimmed by 2 bases and J by 8 bases, leaving 4 bases between them. CDR1 is LNHDA and CDR2 is SQIVND in the germline V gene (reference sequence). The CDR3 has 11 residues. The CDR3 loop is CASSISDEQFF. The CDR3 DNA follows: TGTGCCAGTAGTATAAGCGATGAGCAGTTCTTC.

The genes are TRBV5-1 and TRBJ2-1, with 10 bases matching TRBD2. CDR3 length: 19 amino acids. In germline, CDR1 is SGHRS, CDR2 YFSETQ. V lost 2 bases, J lost 7 bases, and 18 bases stayed unmatched. CDR3 in amino acids: CASSFPEAGSGGAWNEQFF. The CDR3 region has the DNA TGCGCCAGCAGCTTTCCTGAAGCGGGGAGCGGGGGGGCATGGAATGAGCAGTTCTTC.